A selection of T cell receptor beta chains follows, all from one sample in a study of blood T cell repertoires in COVID-19. Sequencing was performed with immunoSEQ multiplex PCR; in TCRdb, only in-frame clones are kept and a portion is missing. The sample contains 130,000 or so clones, about 88% of which appear only once. The sample consisted of peripheral blood. These receptors originate from a human donor in a cohort sampled during active COVID-19. CDR3s include the opening cysteine and the closing phenylalanine or tryptophan. Each record gives: J gene, V gene, D gene, clone size, CDR3 protein, CDR3 DNA. A D gene is named only where the DNA matches it firmly. Expanded clones are given a class, and other clones once, few, many or no size at all.

TRBJ2-1	TRBV7-8	.	.	CASSFYRRGPDKNEQFF	TGTGCCAGCAGCTTTTATAGGCGGGGGCCGGACAAAAATGAGCAGTTCTTC
TRBJ1-1	TRBV4-1	.	few	CASSLRQEKTEAFF	TGCGCCAGCAGCCTACGACAGGAGAAAACTGAAGCTTTCTTT
TRBJ2-2	TRBV4-2	.	.	CASSQDMTEAIAGELFF	TGTGCCAGCAGCCAAGACATGACTGAGGCCATCGCCGGGGAGCTGTTTTTT
TRBJ2-1	TRBV20-1	.	.	CSAGAGQFF	TGCAGTGCTGGGGCAGGGCAGTTCTTC
TRBJ2-7	TRBV7-8	TRBD1	.	CASSNRPGQSVSEQYF	TGTGCCAGCAGCAACCGTCCGGGACAGAGCGTATCCGAGCAGTACTTC
TRBJ1-3	TRBV2	TRBD1	.	CASGAQGAMGNTIYF	TGTGCCAGTGGAGCGCAGGGGGCAATGGGAAACACCATATATTTT
TRBJ1-2	TRBV14	TRBD1	.	CASSLGTAYGYTF	TGTGCCAGCAGCCTCGGGACAGCTTATGGCTACACCTTC
TRBJ2-1	TRBV2	TRBD2	.	CASSGTSGGNEQFF	TGTGCCAGCTCAGGGACTAGCGGGGGGAATGAGCAGTTCTTC
TRBJ2-2	TRBV5-1	.	.	CASSEDRNTGELFF	TGCGCCAGCAGCGAGGACAGGAACACCGGGGAGCTGTTTTTT
TRBJ1-1	TRBV5-1	TRBD1	.	CASSFGTGTYLAFF	TGCGCCAGCAGCTTCGGGACAGGGACGTACCTAGCTTTCTTT
TRBJ2-5	TRBV7-7	.	.	CASSLGTPAGSTQYF	TGTGCTAGCAGCTTAGGGACGCCCGCGGGGTCTACCCAGTACTTC
TRBJ2-6	TRBV2	.	.	CASSDPGQSSGANVLTF	TGTGCCAGCAGTGATCCAGGGCAATCCTCTGGGGCCAACGTCCTGACTTTC
TRBJ2-1	TRBV5-6	TRBD2	.	CASSWEGHSYNEQFF	TGTGCCAGCAGCTGGGAGGGCCACTCCTACAATGAGCAGTTCTTC
TRBJ1-2	TRBV5-6	.	.	CASTRTANYGYTF	TGTGCCAGCACCCGGACAGCCAACTATGGCTACACCTTC